This T cell receptor beta chain emerged from a study of early T cells in non-severe SARS-CoV-2 infection. TCRdb re-analysed the 5' RACE reads in MiXCR, keeping a single row per CDR3 protein. The table records more than 75,000 distinct CDR3 sequences, around 13% of them present only once. There are 10 residues in the CDR3. Germline V gene lookup returns CDR1 SQVTM and CDR2 ANQGSEA. V was cut by 7 bases and J by 3 bases, with 6 bases left in between. The sequence was obtained from an adult who was a healthcare worker with PCR-confirmed SARS-CoV-2 infection or an uninfected control (not recorded which). The gene calls are TRBV29-1 and TRBJ1-1; D is uncertain. Source material: whole blood. CDR3 nucleotides: TGCAGCGGGGGAGACACTGAAGCTTTCTTT. Encoded protein: CSGGDTEAFF.